The next 32 T cell receptor beta chains were all read from a single sample in a study of glioma-infiltrating T cells (TCRdb year 2016). Sequencing instrument: Illumina MiSeq. TCR alpha and beta CDR3 regions were amplified with the iRepertoire nested amplicon-rescue multiplex PCR (arm-PCR) platform from RNA. TCRdb reprocessing: public reads trimmed at Q25 with fastp, clones called with MiXCR, in-frame beta chains kept. Records with the same CDR3 protein are collapsed into one entry carrying the most frequent genes and DNA. This sample has approximately 190,000 distinct CDR3 sequences in its table, and roughly 32% of those were observed once. Around 20% of the sample goes to the ten largest clones. The sequenced material came from glioma tissue, nonneoplastic brain tissue, or PBMCs (not recorded which). The receptors come from a human donor with low-grade glioma or glioblastoma, undergoing nonglioma brain surgery, or in good health (not recorded which).

This clonotype was seen at least ten times. The genes are TRBV18 and TRBJ2-1, with 7 bases lining up with TRBD2. V lost 3 bases to trimming and J lost 0 bases; unmatched junction nucleotides: 5. Germline CDR1 is KGHSH and CDR2 is LQKENI. CDR3 size: 16 residues. The CDR3 loop reads CASSPERGPSYNEQFF. The CDR3 region has the DNA TGTGCCAGCTCACCGGAGCGGGGACCCTCCTACAATGAGCAGTTCTTC.

With regard to this clonotype: A much more abundant neighbour one base away suggests this may be a read error. The chain links TRBV5-1 to TRBJ2-1; 9 bases are a match to TRBD2. CDR3 length: 15 amino acids. J gave up 2 bases and V 7 bases, and 7 bases lay outside the gene matches. Germline CDR1 SGHRS, CDR2 YFSETQ. The DNA of the CDR3 is TGCGCCAGCGGCGAGACTAGCGGCCCCTACAATGAGCAGTTCTTC. Its protein product is CASGETSGPYNEQFF.

This clonotype has a count of ten or more. The chain has TRBV19 and TRBJ2-5, with 7 bases matching TRBD2. The CDR3 is made up of 12 amino acids. V shed 6 bases, J shed 10 bases, and the junction held 8 bases outside the gene matches. Germline V lookup: CDR1 LNHDA, CDR2 SQIVND (reference sequence). CDR3 sequence (DNA): TGTGCCAGTAGCAGCGGGGTACATTTCCAGTACTTC. This codes for CASSSGVHFQYF.

This clonotype was counted at least ten times. The chain joins TRBV20-1 to TRBJ1-1; the D gene is possibly TRBD1 (5 bases). The V end lost 3 bases, the J end lost 4 bases, and 9 bases lay between the germline ends. This CDR3 has 12 amino acids. Germline-derived CDR1 and CDR2 are DFQATT and SNEGSKA (reference sequence). The CDR3 coding sequence is TGCAGTGCTAGTAGGGGCGGCACTGAAGCTTTCTTT. This translates into CSASRGGTEAFF.

The table lists this clonotype with a few counts. The chain couples TRBV9 to TRBJ1-6; D gene ambiguous. The germline V gene encodes CDR1 SGDLS and CDR2 YYNGEE. Between the trimmed V and J ends, which lost 2 bases and 4 bases, there was a span of 4 bases. The CDR3 has 13 residues. CDR3 sequence (DNA): TGTGCCAGCAGCGTGGGGTATAATTCACCCCTCCACTTT. The encoded protein is CASSVGYNSPLHF.

The CDR3 DNA reads TGTGCCACCAGTGATACCGGACGGTCCTATGAGCAGTTCTTC. As protein: CATSDTGRSYEQFF. The chain uses TRBV24-1 and TRBJ2-1; unclear D gene. Trimming pared 3 bases from V and 8 bases from J, leaving 13 bases between. In germline, CDR1 is KGHDR, CDR2 SFDVKD. The length of the CDR3 is 14 residues.

Many counts were recorded for this clonotype. V and J are TRBV3-1 and TRBJ2-7; 7 bases are shared with TRBD1. With V trimmed by 0 bases and J by 0 bases, 5 bases remained unmatched. This CDR3 spans 16 amino acids. From germline, CDR1 is LGHDT and CDR2 YNNKEL (reference sequence). CDR3 sequence (DNA): TGTGCCAGCAGCCAAGACAGGGGGTACAGCTCCTACGAGCAGTACTTC. Its protein product is CASSQDRGYSSYEQYF.

The table lists this clonotype with many counts. The rearrangement links TRBV7-8 to TRBJ1-1; D is undetermined. The CDR3 length is 13 residues. The germline CDR1 and CDR2 sequences are SGHVS and FQNEAQ. Trimming left V 1 base short and J 1 base short, with 4 bases between. The CDR3 DNA reads TGTGCCAGCAGCTTAGGCACGAACACTGAAGCTTTCTTT. Encoded protein: CASSLGTNTEAFF.

This clonotype was picked up a small number of times. The chain links TRBV14 to TRBJ2-1, with D unresolved. There are 16 residues in the CDR3. In germline, CDR1 is SGHDN, CDR2 FVKESK. V lost 0 bases to trimming and J lost 4 bases, with 13 bases between them. The CDR3 coding sequence is TGTGCCAGCAGCCAAGATTTACGGGCACAGTACAATGAGCAGTTCTTC. Translated, it gives CASSQDLRAQYNEQFF.

This clonotype was seen at least ten times. This chain links TRBV29-1 with TRBJ2-7; 7 bases match TRBD1. Germline CDR1 reads SQVTM; CDR2 reads ANQGSEA. This CDR3 has 14 residues. Trimming at V came to 2 bases and at J to 0 bases, leaving 4 bases not matched to a gene. The CDR3 sequence: CSVEHRDSSYEQYF. Written as DNA, the CDR3 is TGCAGCGTTGAACACCGGGACAGCTCCTACGAGCAGTACTTC.

Worth noting for this clonotype: Just one base apart from a much larger clone, this may be a read error. The CDR3 nucleotides are TGTGCCAGCAGGCCCGTCCGTTTCGGGGGGGGGCGTCGAGAGACCCAGTACTTC. This encodes CASRPVRFGGGRRETQYF. The rearrangement joins TRBV6-2 or TRBV6-3 to TRBJ2-5; 8 bases align to TRBD2. In germline, CDR1 is MNHEY, CDR2 SVGEGT. With V trimmed by 6 bases and J by 4 bases, 19 bases remained unmatched. The CDR3 has 18 residues.

A remark on this clonotype: A clone one base away is much larger, so this may be a read error. V is TRBV4-2 and J is TRBJ2-7; unclear D gene. The V gene's germline CDR1 is LGHNA and CDR2 YNFKEQ. This CDR3 contains 14 residues. CDR3 residues: CASSQATNTYEQCF. DNA for the CDR3: TGTGCCAGCAGCCAAGCCACCAATACCTACGAGCAGTGCTTC.

This clonotype was seen ten or more times. The chain recombines TRBV5-1 with TRBJ2-7; 8 bases line up with TRBD1. Germline V CDR1 and CDR2: SGHRS, YFSETQ. V dropped 7 bases and J dropped 2; count of bases not matched to a gene: 8. The CDR3 spans 14 residues. The DNA for the CDR3 is TGCGCCAGCCGTTTCGAACAGGGGGCCTACGAGCAGTACTTC. Translated: CASRFEQGAYEQYF. The full variable domain, completed using reference TRBV5-1 and TRBJ2-7, is KAGVTQTPRYLIKTRGQQVTLSCSPISGHRSVSWYQQTPGQGLQFLFEYFSETQRNKGNFPGRFSGRQFSNSRSEMNVSTLELGDSALYLCASRFEQGAYEQYFGPGTRLTVT.

With regard to this clonotype: A much bigger clone sits one base away, suggesting this may be a read error. The chain links TRBV10-3 to TRBJ2-7; TRBD1 might be the D (6 bases). The germline V gene encodes CDR1 ENHRY and CDR2 SYGVKD. Between the trimmed V and J ends, which lost 11 bases and 2 bases, there was a span of 16 bases. The CDR3 sequence is 13 residues long. CDR3 sequence reads: CASRWDITYEQYF. CDR3 DNA sequence: TGTGCCTCCCGTTGGGACATCACCTACGAGCAGTACTTC.

This clonotype was seen at least ten times. This sequence joins TRBV6-2 or TRBV6-3 and TRBJ2-5, with D tentatively TRBD1 or TRBD2 (5 bases each). CDR1 and CDR2 (germline): MNHEY, SVGEGT. V lost 8 bases and J lost 3, with 22 bases in between. CDR3 length: 16 amino acids. This CDR3 reads CASQEGTSRGEETQYF. The CDR3 DNA reads TGTGCCAGCCAAGAGGGTACCTCCCGAGGGGAAGAGACCCAGTACTTC.

This clonotype was picked up many times. The rearrangement joins TRBV7-9 to TRBJ1-5; D may be TRBD1 (6 bases). The CDR3 covers 13 residues. The germline V gene has CDR1 SEHNR and CDR2 FQNEAQ (reference sequence). Trimming left V 3 bases short and J 4 bases short, with 7 bases between. CDR3 amino acids: CASSLQGNQPQHF. Here the CDR3 DNA reads TGTGCCAGCAGCTTGCAGGGGAATCAGCCCCAGCATTTT. The whole variable domain, filled in from reference TRBV7-9 and TRBJ1-5, reads DTGVSQNPRHKITKRGQNVTFRCDPISEHNRLYWYRQTLGQGPEFLTYFQNEAQLEKSRLLSDRFSAERPKGSFSTLEIQRTEQGDSAMYLCASSLQGNQPQHFGDGTRLSIL.

This clonotype was observed many times. The chain couples TRBV7-2 to TRBJ2-6, with 10 bases aligning to TRBD2. CDR1 is SGHTA and CDR2 is FQGNSA in the germline V gene. This CDR3 has 17 residues. V was pared by 3 bases and J by 2 bases, with 4 bases of the junction left unmatched. The CDR3, as DNA: TGTGCCAGCAGCTTTCTAGCGGGAGAAACTGGGGCCAACGTCCTGACTTTC. It specifies CASSFLAGETGANVLTF.

This chain joins TRBV5-4 and TRBJ2-5, with a tentative D call TRBD2 (6 bases). V was clipped by 4 bases and J by 2 bases, with 9 bases between them. CDR1 and CDR2 from the germline V gene are SGHNT and YYREEE (reference sequence). The CDR3 spans 13 residues. CDR3 nucleotide sequence: TGTGCCAGCAGCATTAGCGGACAAGAGACCCAGTACTTC. This translates into CASSISGQETQYF.

In regard to this clonotype: A much larger clone sits a single nucleotide away, making a read error possible. This chain joins TRBV7-2 and TRBJ2-7; TRBD2 matches at 11 bases. The junction had 6 bases not matched to a gene; V was cut back by 5 bases and J by 3 bases. Germline CDR1 is SGHTA and CDR2 is FQGNSA. The CDR3 consists of 15 residues. The CDR3 loop is CASSHRLAGSYEQYF. The CDR3 nucleotides read TGTGCCAGCAGCCATCGACTAGCGGGGAGCTACGAGCAGTACTTC.

This clonotype has ten or more counts. This chain connects TRBV6-1 to TRBJ2-5; D call uncertain. Germline CDR1 MNHNS, CDR2 SASEGT. With 4 bases removed from V and 0 bases from J, the gap between germline ends came to 6 bases. This CDR3 contains 13 residues. The CDR3 protein is CASSVEYQETQYF. The CDR3 bases are TGTGCCAGCAGTGTCGAGTACCAAGAGACCCAGTACTTC.

Notes on this clonotype: Likely a read error: the CDR3 ends without its conserved phenylalanine or tryptophan. CDR3 protein: CASSPTWEEVETQYV. CDR3 bases: TGTGCCAGCAGTCCAACCTGGGAAGAGGTCGAGACCCAGTACGTC. The chain recombines TRBV3-1 with TRBJ2-5; D call uncertain. The CDR3 length is 15 residues. CDR1 and CDR2 (germline): LGHDT, YNNKEL (reference sequence). Trimming removed 6 bases at V and 5 bases at J, with 19 bases between.

In the case of this clonotype: A much larger clone is a single base away; this may be a read error. The chain joins TRBV19 to TRBJ2-1, with 8 bases fitting TRBD1. Germline V gene data show CDR1 as LNHDA and CDR2 as SQIVND (reference sequence). This CDR3 is 12 amino acids long. The CDR3 region has the DNA TGTTCCAGCCGGACAGGGTACAATGAGCAGTTCTTC. Amino acid sequence: CSSRTGYNEQFF.

The genes are TRBV5-1 and TRBJ2-3; weak D call: TRBD1 (6 bases). V gave up 5 bases and J gave up 2 bases, with 9 bases separating them. This CDR3 comprises 13 residues. Germline CDR1 reads SGHRS; CDR2 reads YFSETQ. CDR3 loop: CASSGQLTDTQYF. CDR3 coding DNA: TGCGCCAGCAGTGGACAGCTCACAGATACGCAGTATTTT. Supplemented by reference TRBV5-1 and TRBJ2-3, the full variable domain reads KAGVTQTPRYLIKTRGQQVTLSCSPISGHRSVSWYQQTPGQGLQFLFEYFSETQRNKGNFPGRFSGRQFSNSRSEMNVSTLELGDSALYLCASSGQLTDTQYFGPGTRLTVL.

This clonotype occurred many times. The gene calls are TRBV18 and TRBJ2-5; D tentatively fits TRBD1 or TRBD2 (5 bases each). Germline assignment: CDR1 KGHSH and CDR2 LQKENI. CDR3 length: 12 residues. V was pared by 8 bases and J by 3 bases, with 10 bases between. In nucleotides, the CDR3 is TGTGCCAGCAGGGGAGAGGAAGAGACCCAGTACTTC. Translating gives CASRGEEETQYF.

The rearrangement links TRBV4-1 to TRBJ2-1; no definite D call. The CDR3 has 15 amino acids. Germline V CDR1 and CDR2: MGHRA, YSYEKL. The V end was cut by 1 base, the J end by 12 bases, with 19 bases between. The CDR3 DNA sequence: TGCGCCAGCAGCCAAGGCCCCTTTGTTGGTGTCAGGCAGTTCTTC. Its translation is CASSQGPFVGVRQFF.

Note on this clonotype: This clone may be a read error of a much larger clone one base away. V gene TRBV6-2 or TRBV6-3 combines with J gene TRBJ2-3; no clear D. Germline-derived CDR1 and CDR2 are MNHEY and SVGEGT. The ends were cut back, 8 bases at V and 2 bases at J, with 11 bases in the middle. The CDR3 contains 13 residues. In DNA form, the CDR3 reads TGTGCCAGCGTGTCCGGAACCACAGATACGCAGTATTTT. Translation gives CASVSGTTDTQYF.

Many counts were recorded for this clonotype. This chain connects TRBV20-1 to TRBJ2-7; D gene uncertain. CDR3 length equals 12 residues. From germline, CDR1 is DFQATT and CDR2 SNEGSKA (reference sequence). V shed 2 bases and J shed 2 bases, with 7 bases lying between them. Written as DNA, the CDR3 is TGCAGTGCTAGAAAGAGAACCTACGAGCAGTACTTC. Protein sequence: CSARKRTYEQYF.

This clonotype was detected ten times or more. An end of the junction does not agree with germline; a read error may underlie this. J is TRBJ2-7 and V is TRBV19; D uncertain. CDR1 is LNHDA, CDR2 SQIVND, per germline (reference sequence). The CDR3 extends over 11 amino acids. CDR3 coding DNA: TGTGCCAGCAGTATCGGCTACGAGCAGTACTTC. Amino acids: CASSIGYEQYF.

Ten or more counts support this clonotype. This chain links TRBV7-2 with TRBJ2-3; 7 bases are a match to TRBD1. The CDR3 has 15 amino acids. With V trimmed by 1 base and J by 4 bases, 5 bases remained unmatched. Per the germline V gene, CDR1 is SGHTA and CDR2 is FQGNSA. The CDR3 DNA follows: TGTGCCAGCAGCTTAGGGTTCCAGGGGGCAGATACGCAGTATTTT. As protein: CASSLGFQGADTQYF.

Remarks on this clonotype: A read error may explain this, as a much larger clone is one base away. V and J are TRBV28 and TRBJ2-7; 7 nucleotides agree with TRBD2. This CDR3 region has 15 residues. CDR1 MDHEN and CDR2 SYDVKM come from the germline V gene. With 7 bases clipped from V and 2 bases from J, the junction kept 11 bases outside the gene matches. This chain's CDR3 is CASTTGLAVAYEQYF. The CDR3 nucleotides read TGTGCCAGCACCACTGGCCTAGCGGTAGCCTACGAGCAGTACTTC. The whole variable domain, filled in from reference TRBV28 and TRBJ2-7, reads DVKVTQSSRYLVKRTGEKVFLECVQDMDHENMFWYRQDPGLGLRLIYFSYDVKMKEKGDIPEGYSVSREKKERFSLILESASTNQTSMYLCASTTGLAVAYEQYFGPGTRLTVT.

This clonotype has a single count. Possible read error: a much larger clone is one base away. The genes are TRBV6-4 and TRBJ2-7; maybe TRBD2 (6 bases). Germline V gene sequence: CDR1 MRHNA, CDR2 SNTAGT. The CDR3 extends over 14 amino acids. With 8 bases removed from V and 3 bases from J, the gap between germline ends came to 17 bases. The CDR3 loop reads CASWSGEVYYEQYF. As DNA, the CDR3 is TGTGCCAGCTGGTCGGGAGAGGTGTACTACGAGCAGTACTTC.

Ten or more counts support this clonotype. The chain couples TRBV18 to TRBJ2-1, with D perhaps matching TRBD1 (6 bases). The CDR3 is 16 residues long. The V end lost 0 bases, the J end lost 2 bases, and 11 bases lay between the germline ends. Germline lookup yields CDR1 KGHSH and CDR2 LQKENI. The CDR3 here is CASSPPGGGAYNEQFF. The CDR3 DNA reads TGTGCCAGCTCACCACCGGGTGGGGGCGCCTACAATGAGCAGTTCTTC.